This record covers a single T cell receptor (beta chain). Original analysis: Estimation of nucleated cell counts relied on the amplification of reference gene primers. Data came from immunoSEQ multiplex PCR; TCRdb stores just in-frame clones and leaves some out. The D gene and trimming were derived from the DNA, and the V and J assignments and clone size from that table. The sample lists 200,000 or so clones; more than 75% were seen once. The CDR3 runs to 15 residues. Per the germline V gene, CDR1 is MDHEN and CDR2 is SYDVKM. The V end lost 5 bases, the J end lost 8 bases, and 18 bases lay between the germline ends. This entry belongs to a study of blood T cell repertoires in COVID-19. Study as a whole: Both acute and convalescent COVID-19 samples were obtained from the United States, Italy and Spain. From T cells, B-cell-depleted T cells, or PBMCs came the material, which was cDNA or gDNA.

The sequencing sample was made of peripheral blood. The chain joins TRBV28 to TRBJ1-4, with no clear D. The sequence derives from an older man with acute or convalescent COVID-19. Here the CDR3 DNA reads TGTGCCAGCAGTGCTCTTTATGTGGCGGGGGAAAAACTGTTTTTT. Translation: CASSALYVAGEKLFF.